This TCR beta chain stems from a study of T cell repertoires in aging, cancer and after chemotherapy. The wider study: Paired samples before and after chemotherapy came from glioblastoma patients receiving temozolomide-based therapy. About 8.9 million TCR reads made up the full dataset. Study conclusions and caveats: Loss of evenness, beyond lost richness, contributed to age-related TCR diversity decline in cancer patients.

To note about this clonotype: Its specificity is unknown.

Amplification of TCR beta used genomic DNA extracted from peripheral blood. V was cut by 3 bases and J by 6 bases, with 13 bases left in between. The CDR3 loop spans 14 amino acids. TRB rearrangements spanning V, D and J were amplified using mixed TRB-A/B primers. A single record per CDR3 protein comes from TCRdb applying MiXCR to the multiplex PCR reads. The data contain thousands of distinct CDR3 sequences, about 23% of them singletons. The TCR comes from a human donor with a solid tumor. Sequencing input: blood. The rearrangement links TRBV12-3 or TRBV12-4 to TRBJ2-3; perhaps TRBD1 as D (5 bases). The chain's CDR3 is CASSFRHPGDTQYF. In DNA form, the CDR3 reads TGTGCCAGCAGTTTCCGCCACCCAGGGGATACGCAGTATTTT.